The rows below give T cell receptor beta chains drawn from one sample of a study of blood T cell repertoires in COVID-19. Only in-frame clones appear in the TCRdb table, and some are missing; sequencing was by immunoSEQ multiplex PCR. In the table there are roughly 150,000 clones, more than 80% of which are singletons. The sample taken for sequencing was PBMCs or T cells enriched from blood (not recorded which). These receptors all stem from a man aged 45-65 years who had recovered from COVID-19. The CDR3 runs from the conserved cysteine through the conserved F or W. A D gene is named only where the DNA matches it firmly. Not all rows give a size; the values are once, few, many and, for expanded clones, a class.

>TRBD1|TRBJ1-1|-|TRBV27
TGTGCCAGCAGTCCCCGCGGGACAGCCACTGAAGCTTTCTTT
CASSPRGTATEAFF
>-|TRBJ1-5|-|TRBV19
TGTGCCAGTAGTGATATAGGAGCCAGGGGTGATCAGCCCCAGCATTTT
CASSDIGARGDQPQHF
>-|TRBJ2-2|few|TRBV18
TGTGCCAGCTCACCAAGTAGCGCCGGAACCGGGGAGCTGTTTTTT
CASSPSSAGTGELFF
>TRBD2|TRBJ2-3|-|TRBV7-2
TGTGCCAGCAGTTCGACCGGGACTAGGGGCACAGATACGCAGTATTTT
CASSSTGTRGTDTQYF
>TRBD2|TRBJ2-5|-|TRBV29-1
TGCAGCGTTGATGATACCGGGACTAGCGGCGGAGAGACCCAGTACTTC
CSVDDTGTSGGETQYF
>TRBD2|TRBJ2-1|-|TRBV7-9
TGTGCCAGCAGTTTGGGGCTAGCGGGAGGTGAAGAGCAGTTCTTC
CASSLGLAGGEEQFF
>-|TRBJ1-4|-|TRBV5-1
TGCGCCAGCAGCTCCAGAGGGGGAACAACTAATGAAAAACTGTTTTTT
CASSSRGGTTNEKLFF
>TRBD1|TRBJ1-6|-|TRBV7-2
TGTGCCAGCAGCCCCCCGGGACAGCGAAGTTCACCCCTCCACTTT
CASSPPGQRSSPLHF
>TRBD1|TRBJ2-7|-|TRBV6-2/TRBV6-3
TGTGCCAGCAGTCACTCCTTCCGACAGGGGGGATCCTACGAGCAGTACTTC
CASSHSFRQGGSYEQYF
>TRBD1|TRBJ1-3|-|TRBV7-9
TGTGCCAGCAGCCTCCGGACAGGGAGAGTTGGAAACACCATATATTTT
CASSLRTGRVGNTIYF
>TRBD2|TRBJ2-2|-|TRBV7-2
TGTGCCAGCAGCTTAGCCCCTAGCGGGAGGGCCGGGGAGCTGTTTTTT
CASSLAPSGRAGELFF
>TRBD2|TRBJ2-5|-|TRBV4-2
TGTGCCAGCAGCCAGGACCCACTAGCGGGGGAGACCCAGTACTTC
CASSQDPLAGETQYF
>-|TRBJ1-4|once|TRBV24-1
TGTGCCACCAGTGAAGGACAGCCCGGACGTGAAAAACTGTTTTTT
CATSEGQPGREKLFF
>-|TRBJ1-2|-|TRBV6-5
TGTGCCGCGGGGGGGGCAGATGGCTACACCTTC
CAAGGADGYTF
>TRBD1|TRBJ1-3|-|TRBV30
TGTGCCTGGAGTGTAGGGGGCGCCAACTCTGGAAACACCATATATTTT
CAWSVGGANSGNTIYF
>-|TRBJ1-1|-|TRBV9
TGTGCCAGCAGCGTGTCCTTCCGGAGTACTGAAGCTTTCTTT
CASSVSFRSTEAFF
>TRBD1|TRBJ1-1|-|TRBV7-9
TGTGCCAGCAGCTTAGGACAGGGGGCATTCACTGAAGCTTTCTTT
CASSLGQGAFTEAFF
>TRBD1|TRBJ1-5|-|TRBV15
TGTGCTACCAGCAGAGTCCCCGGGACAGCTTATAGCAATCAGCCCCAGCATTTT
CATSRVPGTAYSNQPQHF